Following are 6 T cell receptor beta chains from one sample sequenced in a study of cytomegalovirus exposure and HLA in healthy donors (dated by TCRdb to 2015 to 2018). Libraries were made using the immunoSEQ multiplex PCR assay. TCRdb obtained this table from immuneACCESS and retained in-frame rearrangements with V and J assigned. These tables miss some clones; where compared with another copy, unresolved V genes account for less than half of the shortfall, and the remainder is unexplained. The sample records 150,000 to 200,000 clones, 85% to 90% of which are singletons. Of the sample, roughly 1.3% is held by the ten largest clones. Sequenced: PBMCs. The receptors shown here come from a woman aged 25 to 39 in good health and CMV-seronegative.

This chain connects TRBV11-2 to TRBJ1-5; possibly TRBD1 for D (6 bases). The CDR3 totals 18 residues. Germline CDR1 reads SGHAT; CDR2 reads FQNNGV. Trimming pared 1 base from V and 3 bases from J, leaving 19 bases between. CDR3 nucleotides: TGTGCCAGCAGCTTAGTCTACTTCCGGGACACACACAATCAGCCCCAGCATTTT. Its protein is CASSLVYFRDTHNQPQHF. Complete variable domain (other parts from reference TRBV11-2 and TRBJ1-5): EAGVAQSPRYKIIEKRQSVAFWCNPISGHATLYWYQQILGQGPKLLIQFQNNGVVDDSQLPKDRFSAERLKGVDSTLKIQPAKLEDSAVYLCASSLVYFRDTHNQPQHFGDGTRLSIL.

The chain uses TRBV4-1 and TRBJ1-3; possible D gene TRBD1, 5 bases. The CDR3 sequence is 17 residues long. V lost 3 bases to trimming and J lost 0 bases, with 15 bases between them. Germline-derived CDR1 and CDR2 are MGHRA and YSYEKL. In nucleotides, the CDR3 is TGCGCCAGCAGCCACACTGTAGGGGCCAACTCTGGAAACACCATATATTTT. Amino acid sequence: CASSHTVGANSGNTIYF.

The chain couples TRBV2 to TRBJ2-2, with 7 nucleotides matching TRBD1. This CDR3 spans 17 amino acids. Germline assignment: CDR1 SNHLY and CDR2 FYNNEI. V lost 4 bases and J lost 6; bases outside the gene matches: 14. In nucleotides, the CDR3 is TGTGCCAGCAGTGGATGGACAGGCCCCCAGTCGTCCGGGGAGCTGTTTTTT. This sequence encodes CASSGWTGPQSSGELFF.

The CDR3 coding sequence is TGTGCCAGCAGTGAATACCTTGACAGGGCGGTTGGCTACACCTTC. This translates into CASSEYLDRAVGYTF. J is TRBJ1-2 and V is TRBV25-1, with 7 bases matching TRBD1. The junction had 8 bases not matched to a gene; V was cut back by 0 bases and J by 7 bases. This CDR3 has 15 residues. The germline V gene encodes CDR1 MGHDK and CDR2 SYGVNS.

The chain joins TRBV29-1 to TRBJ2-7, with 10 nucleotides matching TRBD1. This CDR3 is 15 amino acids long. Germline assignment: CDR1 SQVTM and CDR2 ANQGSEA. After removal of 7 bases from V and 0 bases from J, the junction contained 9 bases not matched to a gene. The CDR3 region has the DNA TGCAGCGGTAGACAGGGGGCCGAGAGCTCCTACGAGCAGTACTTC. Translating it yields CSGRQGAESSYEQYF.

This sequence joins TRBV4-2 and TRBJ1-1; unclear D gene. The CDR3 extends over 14 amino acids. Germline V gene data show CDR1 as LGHNA and CDR2 as YNFKEQ. Trimming took 0 bases from V and 1 from J, leaving 6 bases between them. CDR3 sequence (DNA): TGTGCCAGCAGCCAAGATCGGGGGAACACTGAAGCTTTCTTT. Its translation: CASSQDRGNTEAFF.